This T cell receptor (beta chain) was captured by sequencing in a study of a mutant IDH1 vaccine in newly diagnosed glioma. Across the whole study: Following radiotherapy alone, or alongside temozolomide cycles, vaccination was started after an interval of 4-6 weeks. Males made up roughly 62% and females approximately 40% of treated patients, whose mean age was about 37 years.

As to this clone: What it binds is unknown.

J was trimmed by 0 bases and V by 5 bases; bases with no gene match: 7. Germline V gives CDR1 LNHDA, CDR2 SQIVND (reference sequence). The CDR3 totals 15 residues. The time point was: week 47, end of study. Topical imiquimod was applied with each vaccine dose, which held 300 ug of mutant IDH1 20-mer peptide. The vaccination schedule gave patients eight doses in weeks 1, 3, 5, 7, 11, 15, 19 and 23. Astrocytomas found in donors were new, WHO grade 3 or 4, IDH1-mutant and ATRX-lost. Clones were sequenced by immunoSEQ multiplex PCR, and TCRdb holds only the in-frame ones, with some missing. The sample shows about 11,000 clones, around 81% of them seen only once.

This chain uses TRBV19 with TRBJ2-7; TRBD1 agrees at 7 bases. The sequence derives from a man between 25 and 39 years old with glioma. Source: PBMCs, taken from a glioma patient whose treatment included an IDH1 peptide vaccine. CDR3 bases: TGTGCCAGTAGTCCCCAGGACAGGAGCTCCTACGAGCAGTACTTC. It translates to CASSPQDRSSYEQYF.